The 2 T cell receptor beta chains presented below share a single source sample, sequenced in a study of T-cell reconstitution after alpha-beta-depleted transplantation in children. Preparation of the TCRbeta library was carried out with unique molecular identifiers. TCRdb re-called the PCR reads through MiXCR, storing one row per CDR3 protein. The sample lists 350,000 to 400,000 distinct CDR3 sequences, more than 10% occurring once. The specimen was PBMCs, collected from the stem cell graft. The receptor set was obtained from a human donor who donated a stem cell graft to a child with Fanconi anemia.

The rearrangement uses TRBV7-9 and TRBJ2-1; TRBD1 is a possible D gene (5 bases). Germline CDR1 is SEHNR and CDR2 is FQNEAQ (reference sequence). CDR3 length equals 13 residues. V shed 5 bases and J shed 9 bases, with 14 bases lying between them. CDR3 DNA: TGTGCCAGCAGCGTCCAGGGTTCGGCTGAGCAGTTCTTC. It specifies CASSVQGSAEQFF.

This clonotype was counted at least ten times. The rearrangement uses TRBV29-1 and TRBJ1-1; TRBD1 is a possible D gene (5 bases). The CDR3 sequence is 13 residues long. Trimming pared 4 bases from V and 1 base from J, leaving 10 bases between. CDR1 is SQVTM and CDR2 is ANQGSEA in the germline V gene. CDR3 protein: CSVAQQGNTEAFF. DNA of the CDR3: TGCAGCGTTGCTCAGCAGGGGAACACTGAAGCTTTCTTT. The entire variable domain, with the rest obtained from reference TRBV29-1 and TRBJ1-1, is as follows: SAVISQKPSRDICQRGTSLTIQCQVDSQVTMMFWYRQQPGQSLTLIATANQGSEATYESGFVIDKFPISRPNLTFSTLTVSNMSPEDSSIYLCSVAQQGNTEAFFGQGTRLTVV.